The 5 T cell receptor beta chains below were found in one sample sequenced in a study of blood T cell repertoires in COVID-19. Sequencing was performed with immunoSEQ multiplex PCR; in TCRdb, only in-frame clones are kept and a portion is missing. The table records about 150,000 clones, around four fifths of them present only once. The sample was peripheral blood. The receptors were sampled from a human donor in a cohort sampled during active COVID-19.

V is TRBV7-2 and J is TRBJ1-3; D gene uncertain. The V gene's germline CDR1 is SGHTA and CDR2 FQGNSA. Trimming cost V 0 bases and J 1 base, with 4 bases left between them. The CDR3 totals 14 residues. CDR3 loop: CASSLAQSGNTIYF. In nucleotides, the CDR3 is TGTGCCAGCAGCTTAGCTCAGTCTGGAAACACCATATATTTT.

This chain joins TRBV7-9 and TRBJ2-6; D is ambiguous. Germline-derived CDR1 and CDR2 are SEHNR and FQNEAQ (reference sequence). CDR3 size: 15 residues. The germline V and J ends were trimmed by 5 bases and 0 bases, with 8 bases remaining between them. The CDR3 protein is CASSISRSGANVLTF. The CDR3 nucleotides are TGTGCCAGCAGCATTAGCCGCTCTGGGGCCAACGTCCTGACTTTC.

The rearrangement joins TRBV19 to TRBJ1-5; the match to TRBD1 covers 8 bases. V lost 5 bases and J lost 0; bases outside the gene matches: 6. Germline lookup yields CDR1 LNHDA and CDR2 SQIVND (reference sequence). CDR3 size: 16 residues. In DNA, the CDR3 is TGTGCCAGTAGTGGGCAGGGGGCCTATAGCAATCAGCCCCAGCATTTT. Its protein is CASSGQGAYSNQPQHF.

V is TRBV28 and J is TRBJ2-7; the D gene is possibly TRBD1 (5 bases). V lost 8 bases, J lost 3 bases, and 14 bases lay in between. In germline, CDR1 is MDHEN, CDR2 SYDVKM. CDR3 length: 13 residues. The DNA of the CDR3 is TGTGCCAGCGCTCAAACAGGAGTCTACGAGCAGTACTTC. This encodes CASAQTGVYEQYF.

This sequence joins TRBV30 and TRBJ1-2, with D possibly being TRBD1 (6 bases). CDR1 GTSNPN and CDR2 SVGIG come from the germline V gene (reference sequence). This CDR3 is built from 14 residues. The V end lost 5 bases, the J end lost 4 bases, and 17 bases lay between the germline ends. The DNA of the CDR3 is TGTGCCTGGGCCTCGGGACAATTATCCTATGGCTACACCTTC. It encodes CAWASGQLSYGYTF.